This T cell receptor beta chain was retrieved from a study of cytomegalovirus exposure and HLA in healthy donors. CDR1 and CDR2 (germline): SGHAT, FQNNGV. This CDR3 contains 12 residues. With 5 bases removed from V and 5 bases from J, the gap between germline ends came to 9 bases. The study ran its PCR with 60 Vbeta and 13 Jbeta primers. Assay: immunoSEQ multiplex PCR; the TCRdb copy retains only in-frame clones and omits some. The sample carries 95,000 to 110,000 clones, about 77% recorded once. Sequencing was carried out using PBMCs. The origin of this receptor is a woman aged 18-29 years in good health and CMV-seropositive. The chain employs TRBV11-2 and TRBJ2-5; no definite D call. As DNA, the CDR3 is TGTGCCAGCAGCCCCCCCCGGGAGACCCAGTACTTC. Amino acid sequence: CASSPPRETQYF.